The TCR beta chain described here comes from a study of T cell responses to AZD1222 COVID-19 vaccine. Regarding the study as a whole: Unmutated variant regions reportedly attract nearly half of all spike-specific TCRs. The study identified only five to seven AZD1222 recipients as seropositive at baseline. Spike-specific TCR breadth and depth grew following two AZD1222 doses. Clonal diversity was possibly underestimated; the donors were predominantly white British and more often female.

Profiled with immunoSEQ multiplex PCR; TCRdb holds only in-frame clones, not every one. The table has 100,000 or so clones, approximately 87% seen once. This clone was counted between two and nine times. Its antigen is not known. The CDR3 extends over 16 amino acids. Looked up from germline, CDR1 is LNHDA and CDR2 is SQIVND (reference sequence). J was trimmed by 8 bases and V by 4 bases; bases with no gene match: 16. The chain has TRBV19 and TRBJ1-2; 7 nucleotides line up with TRBD1. The sequence was obtained from an adult in good health. The sample was peripheral blood, taken on day 0 of AZD1222 vaccination. This CDR3 reads CASSTVSGQRLEGYTF. The CDR3 DNA reads TGTGCCAGTAGTACAGTATCGGGACAGAGATTAGAAGGCTACACCTTC.